This T cell receptor (beta chain) was recorded in a study of T-cell memory formation after mild COVID-19. This clonotype was observed many times. One entry per CDR3 protein, called by TCRdb with MiXCR from the 5' RACE reads. The table includes 140,000 or so distinct CDR3 sequences, about 5.5% detected once. The CDR3 extends over 14 amino acids. V shed 2 bases and J shed 7 bases, with 11 bases lying between them. Germline V gene lookup returns CDR1 MGHRA and CDR2 YSYEKL. Sequenced: PBMCs or a T cell subset sorted from them (not recorded which). The clonotype originates from an adult woman who had mild COVID-19 (a few samples of this study predate the infection). Cell type and time point are not known. This rearrangement joins TRBV4-1 to TRBJ2-2; no firm D call. The CDR3 DNA sequence: TGCGCCAGCAGCCAAAGATCACGGTTCGGGGAGCTGTTTTTT. Its translation is CASSQRSRFGELFF.